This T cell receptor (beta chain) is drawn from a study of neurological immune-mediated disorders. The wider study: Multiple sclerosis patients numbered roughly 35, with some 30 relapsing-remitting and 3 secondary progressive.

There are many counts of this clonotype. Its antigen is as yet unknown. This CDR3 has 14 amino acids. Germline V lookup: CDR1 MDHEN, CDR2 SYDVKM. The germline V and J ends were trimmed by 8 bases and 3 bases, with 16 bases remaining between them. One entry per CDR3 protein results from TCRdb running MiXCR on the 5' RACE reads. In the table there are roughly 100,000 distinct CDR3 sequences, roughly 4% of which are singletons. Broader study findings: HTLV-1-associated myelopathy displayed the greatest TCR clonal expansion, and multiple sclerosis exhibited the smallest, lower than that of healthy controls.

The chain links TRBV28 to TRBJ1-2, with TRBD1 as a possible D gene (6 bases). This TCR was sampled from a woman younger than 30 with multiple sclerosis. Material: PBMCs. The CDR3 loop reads CASVGFGGYYGYTF. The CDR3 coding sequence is TGTGCCAGCGTAGGATTTGGGGGCTACTATGGCTACACCTTC.